This T cell receptor beta chain was sequenced for a study of cytomegalovirus exposure and HLA in healthy donors. Study background: Most donors, around 81% of several hundred genotyped, fell in the Caucasian-associated ancestry cluster.

A note on this clone: Its antigen is currently unknown.

Germline lookup yields CDR1 SGHNT and CDR2 YENEEA. The CDR3 contains 15 residues. The V gene end was trimmed by 4 bases and the J gene end by 2 bases; junction bases not matched to a gene: 5. Study-wide results and limits: Cytomegalovirus association was assigned to 150 to 200 TCR beta chains. One cluster of highly shared sequence variants probably arose as a sequencing artifact. Based on reports, TCR beta sequences accurately predicted HLA-A and HLA-B alleles for most subjects.

The PCR had 60 Vbeta and 13 Jbeta primers. Produced via immunoSEQ multiplex PCR; TCRdb's table is partial and in-frame only. This sample carries 60,000 to 80,000 clones, with approximately 5% going to the ten biggest clones. The V and J genes are TRBV11-3 and TRBJ2-3, with 8 bases aligning to TRBD1. The sample consisted of PBMCs. This receptor was obtained from a man in his forties or fifties in good health and CMV-seronegative. The CDR3 DNA sequence: TGTGCCAGCAGCTCCGGACAGGGCCACACAGATACGCAGTATTTT. Protein: CASSSGQGHTDTQYF.